These 9 T cell receptor beta chains were all obtained from the same sample, sequenced in a study of beta chain features in type 1 diabetes. Study-wide points: TCRB CDR3 length was moderately but significantly reduced in all four CD4+ subsets of Type 1 diabetes patients.

cDNA synthesis used the whole RNA isolate, giving expressed TCRB sequences. The repertoire was sequenced with immunoSEQ multiplex PCR; TCRdb's copy has only in-frame clones and lacks some. The sample includes roughly 160,000 clones, roughly 8% of them seen just once. These receptors have no known antigen. The specimen sequenced was central memory CD4+ T cells from blood. All receptors come from a woman in her thirties or forties with type 1 diabetes.

The chain couples TRBV4-2 to TRBJ1-4; D is possibly TRBD1 (5 bases). From germline, CDR1 is LGHNA and CDR2 YNFKEQ. The V end was cut by 0 bases, the J end by 11 bases, with 16 bases between. CDR3 length equals 15 residues. The CDR3 DNA sequence: TGTGCCAGCAGCCAAGATTTGGCGGGGGTGGAGAAACTGTTTTTT. Translating gives CASSQDLAGVEKLFF.

The genes are TRBV30 and TRBJ1-4, with D uncertain. The germline V and J ends were trimmed by 2 bases and 2 bases, with 9 bases remaining between them. The CDR3 runs to 14 residues. Per germline, CDR1 GTSNPN and CDR2 SVGIG (reference sequence). The CDR3 region is CAWSPSETNEKLFF. The CDR3, as DNA: TGTGCCTGGAGTCCAAGTGAGACTAATGAAAAACTGTTTTTT.

The chain carries TRBV7-2 and TRBJ2-5; 7 bases are shared with TRBD1. Germline values: CDR1 SGHTA, CDR2 FQGNSA. The junction had 5 bases not matched to a gene; V was cut back by 5 bases and J by 2 bases. The CDR3 runs 14 residues. The CDR3 DNA reads TGTGCCAGCAGCCCAACGGGACAGCAAGAGACCCAGTACTTC. Its protein product is CASSPTGQQETQYF. Looking up the rest from reference TRBV7-2 and TRBJ2-5 gives the full variable domain: GAGVSQSPSNKVTEKGKDVELRCDPISGHTALYWYRQSLGQGLEFLIYFQGNSAPDKSGLPSDRFSAERTGGSVSTLTIQRTQQEDSAVYLCASSPTGQQETQYFGPGTRLLVL.

This clone showed up just a few times. V gene TRBV7-2 combines with J gene TRBJ1-1, with D possibly being TRBD1 (6 bases). This CDR3 contains 14 residues. In germline, CDR1 is SGHTA, CDR2 FQGNSA. V was shortened by 7 bases and J by 2 bases, with 14 bases between the two germline ends. CDR3 sequence (DNA): TGTGCCAGCATACTGACAGGACCTAACACTGAAGCTTTCTTT. Protein product: CASILTGPNTEAFF.

This clone was observed a handful of times. The V and J genes are TRBV5-4 and TRBJ2-7, with 9 bases aligning to TRBD1. J gave up 5 bases and V 5 bases, and 11 bases lay outside the gene matches. Germline values: CDR1 SGHNT, CDR2 YYREEE (reference sequence). The CDR3 spans 15 residues. The CDR3 spells CASSPPGQGIHEQYF. CDR3 sequence (DNA): TGTGCCAGCAGTCCCCCGGGACAGGGAATCCACGAGCAGTACTTC. The whole variable domain, remainder taken from reference TRBV5-4 and TRBJ2-7, is ETGVTQSPTHLIKTRGQQVTLRCSSQSGHNTVSWYQQALGQGPQFIFQYYREEENGRGNFPPRFSGLQFPNYSSELNVNALELDDSALYLCASSPPGQGIHEQYFGPGTRLTVT.

This clone turned up a few times. The chain couples TRBV29-1 to TRBJ1-1, with 7 positions matching TRBD1. Germline-derived CDR1 and CDR2 are SQVTM and ANQGSEA. This CDR3 has 13 residues. Germline trimming cut 7 bases from V and 6 bases from J; bases unmatched to any gene: 11. CDR3 sequence (DNA): TGCAGCGCTGGGGCCCAGGGGGAGGCTGAAGCTTTCTTT. Its protein is CSAGAQGEAEAFF.

The V call is TRBV10-3, the J call TRBJ2-7; 11 nucleotides align to TRBD2. Germline assignment: CDR1 ENHRY and CDR2 SYGVKD. This CDR3 is 14 amino acids long. The junction had 4 bases not matched to a gene; V was cut back by 6 bases and J by 3 bases. The chain's CDR3 is CAIRTSGARYEQYF. CDR3 bases: TGTGCCATCAGGACTAGCGGGGCACGCTACGAGCAGTACTTC.

The chain's CDR3 is CASSPYTMSNQPQHF. CDR3 bases: TGTGCCAGCTCACCCTATACGATGAGCAATCAGCCCCAGCATTTT. The chain uses TRBV18 and TRBJ1-5; D gene unclear. With 3 bases removed from V and 1 base from J, the gap between germline ends came to 10 bases. Looked up from germline, CDR1 is KGHSH and CDR2 is LQKENI. The CDR3 sequence is 15 residues long. Variable domain in full (rest from reference TRBV18 and TRBJ1-5): NAGVMQNPRHLVRRRGQEARLRCSPMKGHSHVYWYRQLPEEGLKFMVYLQKENIIDESGMPKERFSAEFPKEGPSILRIQQVVRGDSAAYFCASSPYTMSNQPQHFGDGTRLSIL.

Only a few counts were recorded for this clone. This rearrangement joins TRBV10-3 to TRBJ2-7, with 11 bases identical to TRBD2. Trimming at V came to 6 bases and at J to 0 bases, leaving 4 bases not matched to a gene. This CDR3 is built from 15 residues. Germline V gene data show CDR1 as ENHRY and CDR2 as SYGVKD. CDR3 nucleotide sequence: TGTGCCATCAGCGTAACTAGCGGGAGCTCCTACGAGCAGTACTTC. It specifies CAISVTSGSSYEQYF.